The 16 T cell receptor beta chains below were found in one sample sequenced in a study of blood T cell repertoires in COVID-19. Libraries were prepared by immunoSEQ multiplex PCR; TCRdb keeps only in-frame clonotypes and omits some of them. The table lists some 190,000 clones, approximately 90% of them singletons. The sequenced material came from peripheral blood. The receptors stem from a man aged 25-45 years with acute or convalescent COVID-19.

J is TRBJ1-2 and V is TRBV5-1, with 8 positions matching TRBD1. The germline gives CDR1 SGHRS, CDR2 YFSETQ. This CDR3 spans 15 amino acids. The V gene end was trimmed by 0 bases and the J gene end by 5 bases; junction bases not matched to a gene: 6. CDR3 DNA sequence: TGCGCCAGCAGCTTGGGTGGTCAGGGGGCTTATGGCTACACCTTC. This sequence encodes CASSLGGQGAYGYTF.

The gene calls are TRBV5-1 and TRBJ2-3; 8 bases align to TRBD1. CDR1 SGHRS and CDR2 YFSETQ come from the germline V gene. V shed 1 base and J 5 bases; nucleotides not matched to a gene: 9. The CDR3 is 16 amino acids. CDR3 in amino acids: CASSLPGQGSLDTQYF. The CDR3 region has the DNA TGCGCCAGCAGCTTGCCCGGACAGGGTTCATTAGATACGCAGTATTTT.

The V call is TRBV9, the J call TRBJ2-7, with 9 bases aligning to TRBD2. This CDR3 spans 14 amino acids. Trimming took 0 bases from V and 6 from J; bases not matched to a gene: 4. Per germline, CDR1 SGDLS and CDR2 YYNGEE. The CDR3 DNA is TGTGCCAGCAGCGTAGAGGTAGCGGGAGTCGAGCAGTACTTC. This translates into CASSVEVAGVEQYF. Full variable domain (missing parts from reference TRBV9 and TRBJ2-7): DSGVTQTPKHLITATGQRVTLRCSPRSGDLSVYWYQQSLDQGLQFLIQYYNGEERAKGNILERFSAQQFPDLHSELNLSSLELGDSALYFCASSVEVAGVEQYFGPGTRLTVT.

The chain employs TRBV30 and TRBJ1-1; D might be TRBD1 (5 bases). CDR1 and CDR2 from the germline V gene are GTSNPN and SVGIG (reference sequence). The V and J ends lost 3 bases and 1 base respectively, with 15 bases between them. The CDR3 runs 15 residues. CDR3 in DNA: TGTGCCTGGAGGGCCCATCAGGGCTCGAACACTGAAGCTTTCTTT. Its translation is CAWRAHQGSNTEAFF.

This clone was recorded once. As DNA, the CDR3 is TGTGCCAGCAGCTCCGTCGGGACTAGAATAATGGAGACCCAGTACTTC. Encoded protein: CASSSVGTRIMETQYF. This chain links TRBV7-2 with TRBJ2-5, with TRBD2 matching 8 bases. CDR1 is SGHTA, CDR2 FQGNSA, per germline. V trimming: 4 bases; J trimming: 5 bases; junction bases outside the gene matches: 12. This CDR3 comprises 16 residues.

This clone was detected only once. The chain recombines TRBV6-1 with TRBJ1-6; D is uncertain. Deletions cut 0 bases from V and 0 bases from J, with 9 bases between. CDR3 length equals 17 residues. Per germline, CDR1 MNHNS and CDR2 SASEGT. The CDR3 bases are TGTGCCAGCAGTGAAGCGCCCGTGAGCTCCTATAATTCACCCCTCCACTTT. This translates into CASSEAPVSSYNSPLHF.

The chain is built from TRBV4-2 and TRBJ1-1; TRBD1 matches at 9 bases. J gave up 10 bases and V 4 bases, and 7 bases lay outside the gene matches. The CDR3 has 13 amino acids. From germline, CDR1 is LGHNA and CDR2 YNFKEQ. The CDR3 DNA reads TGTGCCAGCAGCCCTCTGGGACAGGGCCGAGCTTTCTTT. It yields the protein CASSPLGQGRAFF.

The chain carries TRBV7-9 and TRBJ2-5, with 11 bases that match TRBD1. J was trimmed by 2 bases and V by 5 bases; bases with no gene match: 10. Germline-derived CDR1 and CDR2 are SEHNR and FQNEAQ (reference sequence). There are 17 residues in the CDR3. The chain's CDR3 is CASSDRGTGGIQETQYF. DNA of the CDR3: TGTGCCAGCAGCGACCGGGGGACAGGGGGAATACAAGAGACCCAGTACTTC. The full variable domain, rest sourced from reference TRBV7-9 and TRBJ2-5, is DTGVSQNPRHKITKRGQNVTFRCDPISEHNRLYWYRQTLGQGPEFLTYFQNEAQLEKSRLLSDRFSAERPKGSFSTLEIQRTEQGDSAMYLCASSDRGTGGIQETQYFGPGTRLLVL.

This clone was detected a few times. This CDR3 reads CASGRLASTDTQYF. The CDR3 DNA is TGTGCCAGCGGCAGACTAGCCAGCACAGATACGCAGTATTTT. V gene TRBV6-5 combines with J gene TRBJ2-3, with 7 bases aligning to TRBD2. Trimming at V came to 8 bases and at J to 0 bases, leaving 5 bases not matched to a gene. This CDR3 has 14 amino acids. Germline V gene lookup returns CDR1 MNHEY and CDR2 SVGAGI.

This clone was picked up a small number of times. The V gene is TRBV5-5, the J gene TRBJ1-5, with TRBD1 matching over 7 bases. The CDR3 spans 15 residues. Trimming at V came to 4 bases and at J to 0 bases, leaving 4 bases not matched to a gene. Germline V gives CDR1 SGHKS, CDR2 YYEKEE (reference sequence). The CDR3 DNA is TGTGCCAGCAGCGAACAGGGGTATAGCAATCAGCCCCAGCATTTT. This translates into CASSEQGYSNQPQHF. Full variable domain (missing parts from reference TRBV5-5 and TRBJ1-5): DAGVTQSPTHLIKTRGQQVTLRCSPISGHKSVSWYQQVLGQGPQFIFQYYEKEERGRGNFPDRFSARQFPNYSSELNVNALLLGDSALYLCASSEQGYSNQPQHFGDGTRLSIL.

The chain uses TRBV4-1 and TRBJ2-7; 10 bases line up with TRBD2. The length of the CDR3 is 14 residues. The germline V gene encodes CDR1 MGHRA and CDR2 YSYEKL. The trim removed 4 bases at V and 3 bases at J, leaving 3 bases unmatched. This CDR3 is CASSLRLAGYEQYF. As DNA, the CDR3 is TGCGCCAGCAGCCTTAGACTAGCGGGCTACGAGCAGTACTTC.

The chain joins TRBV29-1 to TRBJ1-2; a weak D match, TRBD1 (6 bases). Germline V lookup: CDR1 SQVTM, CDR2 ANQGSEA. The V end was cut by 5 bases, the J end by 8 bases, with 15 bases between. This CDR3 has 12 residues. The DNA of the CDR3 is TGCAGCGTTAGGACAGTCCGGGGCGGCTACACCTTC. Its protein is CSVRTVRGGYTF.

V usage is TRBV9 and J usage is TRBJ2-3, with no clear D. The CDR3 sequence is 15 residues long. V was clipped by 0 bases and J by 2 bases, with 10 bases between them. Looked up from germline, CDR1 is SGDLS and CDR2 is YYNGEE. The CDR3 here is CASSVGERFTDTQYF. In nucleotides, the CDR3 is TGTGCCAGCAGCGTAGGTGAGAGGTTCACAGATACGCAGTATTTT.

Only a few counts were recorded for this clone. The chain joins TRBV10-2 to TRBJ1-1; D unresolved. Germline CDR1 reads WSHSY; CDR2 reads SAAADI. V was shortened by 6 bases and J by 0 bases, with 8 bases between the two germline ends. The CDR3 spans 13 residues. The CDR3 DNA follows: TGCGCCAGCAGCATCACGGTGAACACTGAAGCTTTCTTT. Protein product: CASSITVNTEAFF.

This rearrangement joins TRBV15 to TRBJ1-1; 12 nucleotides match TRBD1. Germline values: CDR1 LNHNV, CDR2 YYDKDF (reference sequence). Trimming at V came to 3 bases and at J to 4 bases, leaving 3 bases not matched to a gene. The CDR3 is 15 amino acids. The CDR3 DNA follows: TGTGCCACCAGCAGTGGGACAGGGGGCCTCACTGAAGCTTTCTTT. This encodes CATSSGTGGLTEAFF.

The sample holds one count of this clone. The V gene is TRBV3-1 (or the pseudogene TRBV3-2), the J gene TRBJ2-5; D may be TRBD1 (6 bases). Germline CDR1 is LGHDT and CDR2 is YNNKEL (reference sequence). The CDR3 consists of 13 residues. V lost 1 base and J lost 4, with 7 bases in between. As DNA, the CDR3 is TGTGCCAGCAGCCAAGTGGGGGCAGAGACCCAGTACTTC. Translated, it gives CASSQVGAETQYF.